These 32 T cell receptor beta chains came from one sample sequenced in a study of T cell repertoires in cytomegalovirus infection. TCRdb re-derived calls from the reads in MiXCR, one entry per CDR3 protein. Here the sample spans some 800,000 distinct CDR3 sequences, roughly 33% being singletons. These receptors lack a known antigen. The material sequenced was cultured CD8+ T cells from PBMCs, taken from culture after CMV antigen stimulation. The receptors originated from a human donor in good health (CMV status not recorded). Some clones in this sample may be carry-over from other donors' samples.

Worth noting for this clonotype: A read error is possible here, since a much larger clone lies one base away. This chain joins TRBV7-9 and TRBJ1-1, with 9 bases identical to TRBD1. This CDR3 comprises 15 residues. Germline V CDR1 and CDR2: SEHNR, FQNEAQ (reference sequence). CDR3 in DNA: TGTGCCAGCAGTTTTTACAGGGGGCCAGACACTGGAGCTTTCTTT. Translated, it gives CASSFYRGPDTGAFF.

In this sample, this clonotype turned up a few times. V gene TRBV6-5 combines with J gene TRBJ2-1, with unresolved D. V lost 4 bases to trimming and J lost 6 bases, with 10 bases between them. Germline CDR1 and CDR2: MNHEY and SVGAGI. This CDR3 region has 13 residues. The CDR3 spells CASSWSSSNEQFF. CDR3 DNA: TGTGCCAGCAGTTGGTCTAGTTCCAATGAGCAGTTCTTC.

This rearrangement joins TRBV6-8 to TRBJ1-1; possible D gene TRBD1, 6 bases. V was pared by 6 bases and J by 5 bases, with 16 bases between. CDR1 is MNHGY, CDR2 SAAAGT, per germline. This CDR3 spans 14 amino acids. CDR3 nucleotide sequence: TGTGCCAGCAGCTTAGACAGGTCTTCAACTGAAGCTTTCTTT. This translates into CASSLDRSSTEAFF.

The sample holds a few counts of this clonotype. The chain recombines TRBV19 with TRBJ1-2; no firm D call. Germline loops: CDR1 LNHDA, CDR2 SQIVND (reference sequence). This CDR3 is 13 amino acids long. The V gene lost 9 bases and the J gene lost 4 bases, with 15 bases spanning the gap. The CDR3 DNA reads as TGTGCCAGCGTTCACGACCGAGGCTATGGCTACACCTTC. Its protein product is CASVHDRGYGYTF.

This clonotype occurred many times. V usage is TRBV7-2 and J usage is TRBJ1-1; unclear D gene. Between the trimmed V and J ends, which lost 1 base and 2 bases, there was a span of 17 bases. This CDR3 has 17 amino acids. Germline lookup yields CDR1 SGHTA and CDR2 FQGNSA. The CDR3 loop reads CASSLEEAYNRNTEAFF. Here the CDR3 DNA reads TGTGCCAGCAGCTTAGAAGAGGCGTACAATCGCAACACTGAAGCTTTCTTT.

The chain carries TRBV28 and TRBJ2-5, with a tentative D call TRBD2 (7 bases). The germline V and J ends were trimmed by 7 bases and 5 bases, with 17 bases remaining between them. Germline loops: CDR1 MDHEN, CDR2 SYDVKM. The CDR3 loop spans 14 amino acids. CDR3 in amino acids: CASNFGGQGETQYF. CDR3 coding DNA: TGTGCCAGCAACTTCGGGGGGCAGGGGGAGACCCAGTACTTC.

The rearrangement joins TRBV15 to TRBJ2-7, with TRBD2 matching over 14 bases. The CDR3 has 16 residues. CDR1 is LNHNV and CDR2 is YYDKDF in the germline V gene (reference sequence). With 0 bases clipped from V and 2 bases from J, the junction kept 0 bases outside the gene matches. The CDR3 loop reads CATSREGLAGAYEQYF. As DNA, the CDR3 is TGTGCCACCAGCAGAGAGGGACTAGCGGGGGCCTACGAGCAGTACTTC.

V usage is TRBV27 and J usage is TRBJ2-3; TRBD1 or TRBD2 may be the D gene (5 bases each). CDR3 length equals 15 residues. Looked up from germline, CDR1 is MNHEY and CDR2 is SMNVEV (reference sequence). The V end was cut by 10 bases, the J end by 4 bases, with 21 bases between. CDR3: CATTGTQDSPDTQYF. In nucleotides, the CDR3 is TGTGCCACCACCGGGACCCAAGATAGCCCAGATACGCAGTATTTT.

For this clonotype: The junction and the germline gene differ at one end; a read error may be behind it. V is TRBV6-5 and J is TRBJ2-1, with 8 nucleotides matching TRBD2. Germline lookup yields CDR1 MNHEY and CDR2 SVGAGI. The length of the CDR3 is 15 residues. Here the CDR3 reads CASRYFSGEYNEQFF. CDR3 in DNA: TGTGCCAGCCGTTACTTTAGCGGGGAGTACAATGAGCAGTTCTTC.

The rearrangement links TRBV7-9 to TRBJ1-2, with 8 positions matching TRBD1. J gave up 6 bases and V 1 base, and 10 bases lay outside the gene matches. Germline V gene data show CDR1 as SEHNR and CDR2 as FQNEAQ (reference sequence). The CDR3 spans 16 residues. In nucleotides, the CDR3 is TGTGCCAGCAGCTTAGGGACAGGGAAGAACAACCATGGCTACACCTTC. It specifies CASSLGTGKNNHGYTF. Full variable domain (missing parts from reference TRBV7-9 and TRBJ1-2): DTGVSQNPRHKITKRGQNVTFRCDPISEHNRLYWYRQTLGQGPEFLTYFQNEAQLEKSRLLSDRFSAERPKGSFSTLEIQRTEQGDSAMYLCASSLGTGKNNHGYTFGSGTRLTVV.

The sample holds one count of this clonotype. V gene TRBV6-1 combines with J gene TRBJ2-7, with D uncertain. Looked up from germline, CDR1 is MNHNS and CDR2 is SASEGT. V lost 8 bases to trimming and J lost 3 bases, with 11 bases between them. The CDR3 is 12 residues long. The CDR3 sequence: CASSSGDYEQYV. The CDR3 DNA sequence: TGTGCCAGCTCCTCCGGAGACTACGAGCAGTACGTC.

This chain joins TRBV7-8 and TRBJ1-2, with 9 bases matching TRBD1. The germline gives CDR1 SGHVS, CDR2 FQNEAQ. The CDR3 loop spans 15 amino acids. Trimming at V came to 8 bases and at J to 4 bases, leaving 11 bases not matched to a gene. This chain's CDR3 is CASATPTGGVYGYTF. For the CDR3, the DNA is TGTGCCAGCGCCACTCCGACAGGGGGAGTCTATGGCTACACCTTC.

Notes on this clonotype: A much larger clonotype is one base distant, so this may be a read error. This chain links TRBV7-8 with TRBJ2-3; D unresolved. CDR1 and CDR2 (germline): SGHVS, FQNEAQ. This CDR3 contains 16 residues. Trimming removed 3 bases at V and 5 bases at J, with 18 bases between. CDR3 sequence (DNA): TGTGCCAGCAGCTTGCGGAGTAGCTGGGTGTTAGATACGCAGTATTTT. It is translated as CASSLRSSWVLDTQYF. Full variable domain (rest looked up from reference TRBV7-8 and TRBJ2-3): GAGVSQSPRYKVAKRGQDVALRCDPISGHVSLFWYQQALGQGPEFLTYFQNEAQLDKSGLPSDRFFAERPEGSVSTLKIQRTQQEDSAVYLCASSLRSSWVLDTQYFGPGTRLTVL.

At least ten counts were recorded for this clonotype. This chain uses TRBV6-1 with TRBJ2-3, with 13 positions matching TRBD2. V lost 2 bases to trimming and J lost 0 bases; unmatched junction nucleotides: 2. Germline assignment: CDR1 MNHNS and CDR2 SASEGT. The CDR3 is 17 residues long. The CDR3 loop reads CASSEQGLAGSTDTQYF. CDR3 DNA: TGTGCCAGCAGTGAACAGGGACTAGCGGGGAGCACAGATACGCAGTATTTT.

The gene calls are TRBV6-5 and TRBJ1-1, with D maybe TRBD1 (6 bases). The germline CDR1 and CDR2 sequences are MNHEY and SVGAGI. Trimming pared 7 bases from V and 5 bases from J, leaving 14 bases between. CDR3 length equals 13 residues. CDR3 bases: TGTGCCAGCACCCCAACAGGGATAACTGAAGCTTTCTTT. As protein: CASTPTGITEAFF.

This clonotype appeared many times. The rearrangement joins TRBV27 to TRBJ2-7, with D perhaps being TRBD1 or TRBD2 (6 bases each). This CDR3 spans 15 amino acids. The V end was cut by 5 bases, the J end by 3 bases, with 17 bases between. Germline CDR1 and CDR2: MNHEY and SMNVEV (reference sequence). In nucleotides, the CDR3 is TGTGCCAGCAGTCCCGGAACAGGGACTTTCTACGAGCAGTACGTC. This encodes CASSPGTGTFYEQYV.

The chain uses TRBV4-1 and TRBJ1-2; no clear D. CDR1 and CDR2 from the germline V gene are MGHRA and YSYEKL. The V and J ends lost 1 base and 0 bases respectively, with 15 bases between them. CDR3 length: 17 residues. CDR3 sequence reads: CASSQAELTLANYGYTF. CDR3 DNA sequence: TGCGCCAGCAGCCAAGCTGAGCTAACGCTTGCTAACTATGGCTACACCTTC.

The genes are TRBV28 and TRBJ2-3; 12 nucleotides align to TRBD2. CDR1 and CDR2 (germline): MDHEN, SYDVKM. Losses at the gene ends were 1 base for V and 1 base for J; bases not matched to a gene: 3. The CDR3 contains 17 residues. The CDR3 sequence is CASSLSGTSGRTDTQYF. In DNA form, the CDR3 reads TGTGCCAGCAGTTTATCTGGGACTAGCGGGCGCACAGATACGCAGTATTTT.

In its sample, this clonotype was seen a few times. CDR3 nucleotide sequence: TGTGCCAGTAGTATAGATCTCTTGACCGAAAACTCCTACGAGCAGTACTTC. Translation gives CASSIDLLTENSYEQYF. V gene TRBV19 combines with J gene TRBJ2-7, with no clear D. Per germline, CDR1 LNHDA and CDR2 SQIVND (reference sequence). The V and J ends lost 0 bases and 0 bases respectively, with 15 bases between them. The CDR3 loop spans 17 amino acids. Drawing the rest from reference TRBV19 and TRBJ2-7, the complete variable domain is DGGITQSPKYLFRKEGQNVTLSCEQNLNHDAMYWYRQDPGQGLRLIYYSQIVNDFQKGDIAEGYSVSREKKESFPLTVTSAQKNPTAFYLCASSIDLLTENSYEQYFGPGTRLTVT.

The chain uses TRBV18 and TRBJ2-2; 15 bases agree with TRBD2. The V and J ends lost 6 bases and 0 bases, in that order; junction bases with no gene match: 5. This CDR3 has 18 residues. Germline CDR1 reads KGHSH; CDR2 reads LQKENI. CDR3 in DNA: TGTGCCAGCTCGTCCGGGACTAGCGGGGGGCCGAACACCGGGGAGCTGTTTTTT. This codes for CASSSGTSGGPNTGELFF.

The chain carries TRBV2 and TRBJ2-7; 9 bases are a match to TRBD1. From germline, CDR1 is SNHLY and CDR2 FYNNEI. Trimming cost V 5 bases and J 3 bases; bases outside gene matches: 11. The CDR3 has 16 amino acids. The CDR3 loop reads CASSLLGTGYFYEQYV. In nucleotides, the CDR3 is TGTGCCAGCAGTTTGCTTGGGACAGGGTACTTCTACGAGCAGTACGTC.

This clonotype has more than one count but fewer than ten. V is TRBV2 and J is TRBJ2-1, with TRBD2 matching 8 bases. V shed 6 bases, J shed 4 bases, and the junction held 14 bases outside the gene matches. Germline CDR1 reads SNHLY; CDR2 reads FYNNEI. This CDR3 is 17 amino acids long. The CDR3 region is CASRDNIAGPKYNEQFF. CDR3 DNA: TGTGCCAGCAGGGATAACATAGCGGGGCCAAAGTACAATGAGCAGTTCTTC.

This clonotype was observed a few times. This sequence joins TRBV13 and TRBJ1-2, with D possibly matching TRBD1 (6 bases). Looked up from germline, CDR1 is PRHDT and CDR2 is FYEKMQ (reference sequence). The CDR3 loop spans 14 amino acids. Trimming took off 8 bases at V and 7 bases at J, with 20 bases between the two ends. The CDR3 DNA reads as TGTGCCAGCTTCGACCGGGACACGGCTTCTGGCTACACCTTC. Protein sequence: CASFDRDTASGYTF.

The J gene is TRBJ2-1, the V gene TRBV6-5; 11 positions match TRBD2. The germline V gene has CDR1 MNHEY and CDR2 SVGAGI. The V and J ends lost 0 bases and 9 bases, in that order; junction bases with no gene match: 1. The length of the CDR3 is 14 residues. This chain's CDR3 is CASSYSSGGGEQFF. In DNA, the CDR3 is TGTGCCAGCAGTTACTCTAGCGGGGGGGGTGAGCAGTTCTTC.

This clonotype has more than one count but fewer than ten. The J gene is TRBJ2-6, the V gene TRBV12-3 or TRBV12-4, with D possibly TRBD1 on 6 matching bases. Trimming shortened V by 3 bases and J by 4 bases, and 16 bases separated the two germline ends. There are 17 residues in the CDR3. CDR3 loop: CASSFWDTSRGANVLTF. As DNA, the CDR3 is TGTGCCAGCAGTTTCTGGGACACGTCTCGCGGGGCCAACGTCCTGACTTTC.

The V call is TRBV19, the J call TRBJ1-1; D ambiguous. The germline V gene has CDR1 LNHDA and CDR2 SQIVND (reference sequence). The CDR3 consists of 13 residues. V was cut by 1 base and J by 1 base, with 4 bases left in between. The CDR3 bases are TGTGCCAGTAGTATAGTAGCGAACACTGAAGCTTTCTTT. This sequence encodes CASSIVANTEAFF.

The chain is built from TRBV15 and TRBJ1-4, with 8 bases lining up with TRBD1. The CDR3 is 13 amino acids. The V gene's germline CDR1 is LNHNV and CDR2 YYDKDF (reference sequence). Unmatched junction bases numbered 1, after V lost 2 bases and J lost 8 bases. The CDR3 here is CATSRNRGEKLFF. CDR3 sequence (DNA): TGTGCCACCAGCAGAAACAGGGGGGAAAAACTGTTTTTT.

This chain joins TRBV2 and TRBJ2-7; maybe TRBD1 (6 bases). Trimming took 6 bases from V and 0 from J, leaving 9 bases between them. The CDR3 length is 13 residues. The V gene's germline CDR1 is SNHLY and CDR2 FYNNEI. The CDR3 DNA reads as TGTGCCAGCAGCGGACAGAACTCCTACGAGCAGTACTTC. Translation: CASSGQNSYEQYF.

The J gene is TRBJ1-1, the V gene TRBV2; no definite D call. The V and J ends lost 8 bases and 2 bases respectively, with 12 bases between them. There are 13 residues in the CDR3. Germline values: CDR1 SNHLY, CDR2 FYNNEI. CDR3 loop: CASRTKVNTEAFF. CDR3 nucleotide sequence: TGTGCCAGCCGAACGAAGGTTAACACTGAAGCTTTCTTT.

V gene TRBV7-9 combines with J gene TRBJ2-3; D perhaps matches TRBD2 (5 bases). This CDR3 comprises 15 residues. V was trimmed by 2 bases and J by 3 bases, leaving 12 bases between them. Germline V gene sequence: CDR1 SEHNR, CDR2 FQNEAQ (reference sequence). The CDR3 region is CASSLIGEGTDTQYF. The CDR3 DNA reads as TGTGCCAGCAGCTTAATTGGAGAGGGAACAGATACGCAGTATTTT.

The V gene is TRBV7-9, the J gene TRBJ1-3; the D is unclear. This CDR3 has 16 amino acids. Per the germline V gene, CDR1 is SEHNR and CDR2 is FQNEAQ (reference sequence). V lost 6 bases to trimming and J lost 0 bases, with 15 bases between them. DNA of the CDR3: TGTGCCAGCAGTAGATTTAAATTTACCTCTGGAAACACCATATATTTT. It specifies CASSRFKFTSGNTIYF.

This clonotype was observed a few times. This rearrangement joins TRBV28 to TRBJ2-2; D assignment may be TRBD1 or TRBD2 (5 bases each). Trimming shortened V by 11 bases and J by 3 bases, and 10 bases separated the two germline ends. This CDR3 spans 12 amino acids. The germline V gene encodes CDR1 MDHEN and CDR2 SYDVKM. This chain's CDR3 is CAAGTHTGELFF. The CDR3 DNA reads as TGTGCCGCCGGGACGCACACCGGGGAGCTGTTTTTT.